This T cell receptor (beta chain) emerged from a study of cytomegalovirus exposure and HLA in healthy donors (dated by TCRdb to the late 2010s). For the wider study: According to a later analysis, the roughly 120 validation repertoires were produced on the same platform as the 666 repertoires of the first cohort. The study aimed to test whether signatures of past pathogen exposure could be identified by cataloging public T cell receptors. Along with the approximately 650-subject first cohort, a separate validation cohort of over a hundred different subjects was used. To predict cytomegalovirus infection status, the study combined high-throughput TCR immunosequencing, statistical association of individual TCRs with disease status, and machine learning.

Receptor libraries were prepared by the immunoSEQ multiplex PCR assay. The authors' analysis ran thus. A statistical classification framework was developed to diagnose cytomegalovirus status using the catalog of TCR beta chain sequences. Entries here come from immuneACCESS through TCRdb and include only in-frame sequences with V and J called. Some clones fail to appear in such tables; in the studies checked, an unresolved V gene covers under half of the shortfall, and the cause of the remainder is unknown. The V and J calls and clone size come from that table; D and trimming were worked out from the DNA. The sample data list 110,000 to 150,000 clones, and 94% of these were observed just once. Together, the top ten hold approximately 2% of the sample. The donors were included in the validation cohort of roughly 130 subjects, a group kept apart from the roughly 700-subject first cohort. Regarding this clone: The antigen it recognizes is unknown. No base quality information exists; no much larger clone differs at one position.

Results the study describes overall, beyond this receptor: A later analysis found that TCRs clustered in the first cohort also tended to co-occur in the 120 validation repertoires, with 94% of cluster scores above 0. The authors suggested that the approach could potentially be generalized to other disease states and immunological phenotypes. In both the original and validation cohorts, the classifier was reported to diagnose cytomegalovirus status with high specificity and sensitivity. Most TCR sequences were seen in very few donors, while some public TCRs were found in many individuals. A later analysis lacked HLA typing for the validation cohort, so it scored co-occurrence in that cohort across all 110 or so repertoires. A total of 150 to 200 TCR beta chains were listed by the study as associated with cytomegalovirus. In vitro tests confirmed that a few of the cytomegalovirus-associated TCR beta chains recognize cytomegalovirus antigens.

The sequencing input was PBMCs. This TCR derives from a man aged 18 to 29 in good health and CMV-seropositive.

The DNA sequence is TGTGCCAGCAGCCCGGGATCGTTCTCAGGCGAAAAACTGTTTTTT. It encodes CASSPGSFSGEKLFF. The V and J genes are TRBV28 and TRBJ1-4; the D gene identity is not certain. Sequences MDHEN (CDR1) and SYDVKM (CDR2) are obtained from the germline V gene. V sheds 6 bases and J sheds 8 bases, leaving 19 bases between their ends. Spanning cysteine to phenylalanine, the CDR3 consists of 15 amino acids. Just the 45-base CDR3 DNA is kept, in frame starting at base 1.